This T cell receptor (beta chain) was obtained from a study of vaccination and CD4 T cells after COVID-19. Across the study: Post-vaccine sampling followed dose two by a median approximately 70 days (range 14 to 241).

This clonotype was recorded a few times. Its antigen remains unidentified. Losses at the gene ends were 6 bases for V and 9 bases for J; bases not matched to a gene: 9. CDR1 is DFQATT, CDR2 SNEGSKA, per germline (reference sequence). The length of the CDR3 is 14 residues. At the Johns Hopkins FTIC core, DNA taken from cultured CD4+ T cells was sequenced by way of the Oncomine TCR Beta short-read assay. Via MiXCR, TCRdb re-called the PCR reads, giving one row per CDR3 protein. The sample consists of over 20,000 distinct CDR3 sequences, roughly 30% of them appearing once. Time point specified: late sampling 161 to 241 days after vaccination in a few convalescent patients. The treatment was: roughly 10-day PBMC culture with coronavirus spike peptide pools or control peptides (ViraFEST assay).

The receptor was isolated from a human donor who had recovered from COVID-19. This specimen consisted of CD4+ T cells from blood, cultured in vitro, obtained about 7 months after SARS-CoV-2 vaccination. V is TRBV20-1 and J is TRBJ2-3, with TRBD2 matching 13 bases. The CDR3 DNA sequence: TGCAGTGCCGTCACCGGGACTAGCGGGGAAACGCAGTATTTT. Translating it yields CSAVTGTSGETQYF.